This TCR beta chain was sequenced for a study of blood T cell repertoires in COVID-19. At the level of the study: Sites in the United States, Italy and Spain provided acute and convalescent COVID-19 samples.

In germline, CDR1 is SGHDT, CDR2 YYEEEE. This CDR3 spans 17 amino acids. The ends lost 4 bases at V and 4 bases at J; junction bases unmatched: 11. In the original analysis: The authors estimated nucleated cell counts from reference gene primer amplification. Only in-frame clones appear in the TCRdb table, and some are missing; sequencing was by immunoSEQ multiplex PCR. The D gene and trimming were derived from the DNA, and the V and J assignments and clone size from that table. The sample yields more than 45,000 clones, roughly 87% seen once. The receptor's source is a human donor with active COVID-19. The donor label of this sample is uncertain. Sequenced material: peripheral blood. The chain uses TRBV5-6 and TRBJ1-4; the match to TRBD1 covers 9 bases. Here the CDR3 reads CASSPTPGTGFNEKLFF. DNA for the CDR3: TGTGCCAGCAGCCCAACACCCGGGACAGGGTTTAATGAAAAACTGTTTTTT.